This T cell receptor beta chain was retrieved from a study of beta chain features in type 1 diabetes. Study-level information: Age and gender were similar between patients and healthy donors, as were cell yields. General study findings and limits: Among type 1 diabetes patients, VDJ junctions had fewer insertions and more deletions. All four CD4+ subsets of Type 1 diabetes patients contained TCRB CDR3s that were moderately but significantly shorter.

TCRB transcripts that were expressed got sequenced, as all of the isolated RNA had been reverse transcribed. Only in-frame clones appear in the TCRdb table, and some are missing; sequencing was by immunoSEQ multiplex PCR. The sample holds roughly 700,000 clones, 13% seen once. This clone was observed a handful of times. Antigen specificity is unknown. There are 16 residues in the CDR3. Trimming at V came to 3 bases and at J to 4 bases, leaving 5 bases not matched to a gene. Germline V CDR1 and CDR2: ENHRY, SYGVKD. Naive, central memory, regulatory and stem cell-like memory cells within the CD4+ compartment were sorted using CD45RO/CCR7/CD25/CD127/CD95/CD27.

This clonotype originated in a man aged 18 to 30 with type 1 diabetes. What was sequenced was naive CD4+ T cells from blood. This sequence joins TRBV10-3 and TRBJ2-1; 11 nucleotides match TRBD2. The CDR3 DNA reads TGTGCCATCAGTGATCCTGCTAGCGGGGGGTACAATGAGCAGTTCTTC. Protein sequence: CAISDPASGGYNEQFF.